The 21 T cell receptor beta chains below all came from one sample that was sequenced in a study of T-cell reconstitution after alpha-beta-depleted transplantation in children. A TCRbeta library incorporating unique molecular identifiers was prepared. In TCRdb, the PCR reads were re-called with MiXCR into one record per CDR3 protein. The sample lists approximately 85,000 distinct CDR3 sequences; roughly 14% were seen once. The specimen was PBMCs, mostly from graft donor cells, collected 180 days after TCRalphabeta/CD19-depleted stem cell transplant. Every receptor here comes from a male patient aged 2-15 years who had a stem cell transplant for acute lymphoblastic leukemia, so the T cells may come from the graft donor.

This clonotype has only a few counts. The chain employs TRBV28 and TRBJ2-1; no definite D call. Germline V gene lookup returns CDR1 MDHEN and CDR2 SYDVKM. The V gene lost 4 bases and the J gene lost 6 bases, with 7 bases spanning the gap. The CDR3 length is 12 residues. CDR3 sequence: CASSSLANEQFF. CDR3 bases: TGTGCCAGCAGTTCGTTAGCCAATGAGCAGTTCTTC.

V is TRBV21-1 and J is TRBJ2-4. TRBV21-1 is assigned pseudogene status. The CDR3 contains 15 residues. CDR3 protein: CASSMSSLAKNIQYF. CDR3 bases: TGTGCCAGCAGCATGTCGTCTCTAGCCAAAAACATTCAGTACTTC.

This clonotype was found a few times. V and J are TRBV19 and TRBJ2-7; TRBD1 aligns across 8 bases. CDR1 LNHDA and CDR2 SQIVND come from the germline V gene (reference sequence). This CDR3 has 15 amino acids. J gave up 3 bases and V 6 bases, and 10 bases lay outside the gene matches. CDR3 sequence reads: CASSPGQGILYEQYF. The CDR3 DNA is TGTGCCAGTAGCCCTGGACAGGGAATTCTCTACGAGCAGTACTTC.

The chain carries TRBV10-3 and TRBJ1-5, with 8 bases matching TRBD1. This CDR3 has 15 amino acids. Germline values: CDR1 ENHRY, CDR2 SYGVKD. V lost 2 bases to trimming and J lost 6 bases; unmatched junction nucleotides: 6. In DNA, the CDR3 is TGTGCCATCAGTGAGCGACAGGGGACGGGTCAGCCCCAGCATTTT. As protein: CAISERQGTGQPQHF.

V and J are TRBV12-3 or TRBV12-4 and TRBJ1-2; D is ambiguous. The CDR3 length is 15 residues. V was shortened by 6 bases and J by 5 bases, with 19 bases between the two germline ends. The CDR3 here is CASRYEAGERYGYTF. The CDR3 DNA sequence: TGTGCCAGCAGGTACGAAGCGGGCGAGAGGTATGGCTACACCTTC.

This clonotype was counted many times. This chain uses TRBV7-2 with TRBJ1-6; D is perhaps TRBD1 (5 bases). Germline values: CDR1 SGHTA, CDR2 FQGNSA. Trimming shortened V by 4 bases and J by 6 bases, and 13 bases separated the two germline ends. The CDR3 extends over 15 amino acids. The CDR3 DNA reads TGTGCCAGCAGCTGGGACCGACAGTTTAATTCACCCCTCCACTTT. Protein sequence: CASSWDRQFNSPLHF.

This clonotype was seen a handful of times. The chain recombines TRBV7-2 with TRBJ2-7; D may match TRBD1 or TRBD2 (5 bases each). V dropped 5 bases and J dropped 2 bases, with 16 bases sitting between them. Germline V CDR1 and CDR2: SGHTA, FQGNSA. The CDR3 loop spans 15 amino acids. The CDR3 protein is CASSRDPRGPYEQYF. In nucleotides, the CDR3 is TGTGCCAGCAGCCGGGACCCCAGAGGGCCCTACGAGCAGTACTTC. Variable domain in full (rest from reference TRBV7-2 and TRBJ2-7): GAGVSQSPSNKVTEKGKDVELRCDPISGHTALYWYRQSLGQGLEFLIYFQGNSAPDKSGLPSDRFSAERTGGSVSTLTIQRTQQEDSAVYLCASSRDPRGPYEQYFGPGTRLTVT.

In its sample, this clonotype was seen a few times. The chain joins TRBV18 to TRBJ2-7; a possible D gene is TRBD1 (6 bases). Germline V gene lookup returns CDR1 KGHSH and CDR2 LQKENI. The CDR3 contains 16 residues. V gave up 0 bases and J gave up 3 bases, with 15 bases separating them. CDR3 sequence: CASSPPRGGGLYEQYF. CDR3 in DNA: TGTGCCAGCTCACCACCCAGGGGTGGGGGCCTCTACGAGCAGTACTTC.

This chain links TRBV5-1 with TRBJ2-7; D tentatively reads TRBD1 or TRBD2 (5 bases each). Germline V gene data show CDR1 as SGHRS and CDR2 as YFSETQ. This CDR3 is built from 12 residues. The germline V and J ends were trimmed by 5 bases and 7 bases, with 13 bases remaining between them. CDR3 protein: CASSPGTGEQYF. Here the CDR3 DNA reads TGCGCCAGCAGTCCCGGGACGGGTGAGCAGTACTTC.

This clonotype occurred many times. The V call is TRBV5-1, the J call TRBJ2-3; D gene unclear. The CDR3 consists of 12 residues. Germline CDR1 and CDR2: SGHRS and YFSETQ. Trimming left V 5 bases short and J 2 bases short, with 6 bases between. This CDR3 reads CASSGNTDTQYF. The CDR3 nucleotides read TGCGCCAGCAGTGGCAACACAGATACGCAGTATTTT.

At least ten counts were recorded for this clonotype. V and J are TRBV18 and TRBJ2-7, with D unclear. The germline V and J ends were trimmed by 3 bases and 0 bases, with 12 bases remaining between them. Germline V gene lookup returns CDR1 KGHSH and CDR2 LQKENI. This CDR3 region has 15 residues. CDR3 DNA sequence: TGTGCCAGCTCACCGACGAGGCCGGGCTCCTACGAGCAGTACTTC. Its translation: CASSPTRPGSYEQYF.

The chain has TRBV2 and TRBJ1-3; D is unclear. V lost 5 bases and J lost 0, with 5 bases in between. Germline CDR1 reads SNHLY; CDR2 reads FYNNEI. This CDR3 has 13 amino acids. CDR3 in amino acids: CASSMISGNTIYF. The CDR3 DNA reads as TGTGCCAGCAGTATGATCTCTGGAAACACCATATATTTT.

The gene calls are TRBV18 and TRBJ2-1, with 10 bases identical to TRBD2. This CDR3 region has 15 residues. The germline CDR1 and CDR2 sequences are KGHSH and LQKENI. V was clipped by 2 bases and J by 6 bases; unmatched bases: 4. CDR3 DNA: TGTGCCAGCTCACCAGCTAGCGGGGGACCCAATGAGCAGTTCTTC. It yields the protein CASSPASGGPNEQFF.

This clonotype was counted only a few times. The chain couples TRBV11-2 to TRBJ1-1, with D perhaps matching TRBD1 (5 bases). The CDR3 has 14 amino acids. CDR1 SGHAT and CDR2 FQNNGV come from the germline V gene. V gave up 5 bases and J gave up 1 base, with 11 bases separating them. The CDR3 DNA sequence: TGTGCCAGCAGCCTAATAGGGGAGAACACTGAAGCTTTCTTT. This encodes CASSLIGENTEAFF.

Only a few counts were recorded for this clonotype. This chain joins TRBV5-1 and TRBJ2-7; D may be TRBD1 or TRBD2 (6 bases each). The germline V and J ends were trimmed by 3 bases and 1 base, with 14 bases remaining between them. Germline V gives CDR1 SGHRS, CDR2 YFSETQ. The CDR3 has 15 residues. The CDR3 region has the DNA TGCGCCAGCAGCTCTTCGCAGGGGAGGTCCTACGAGCAGTACTTC. Amino acid sequence: CASSSSQGRSYEQYF.

This clonotype came up many times. The chain is built from TRBV12-3 or TRBV12-4 and TRBJ2-7; 12 nucleotides match TRBD2. V was pared by 6 bases and J by 1 base, with 4 bases of the junction left unmatched. The CDR3 runs 15 residues. CDR3 DNA: TGTGCCAGCAGCCTGACTAGCGGGAGTTCCTACGAGCAGTACTTC. It codes for CASSLTSGSSYEQYF.

This clonotype was detected a few times. The chain carries TRBV5-1 and TRBJ2-3; 9 nucleotides match TRBD1. Trimming cost V 3 bases and J 8 bases; bases outside gene matches: 10. Germline V gene data show CDR1 as SGHRS and CDR2 as YFSETQ. The CDR3 contains 15 residues. CDR3 in DNA: TGCGCCAGCAGCTCAGGGACAGGGTCAGGGGGTACGCAGTATTTT. Translating gives CASSSGTGSGGTQYF.

This clonotype has more than one count but fewer than ten. V gene TRBV18 combines with J gene TRBJ2-7, with unresolved D. Trimming took 6 bases from V and 5 from J, leaving 11 bases between them. From germline, CDR1 is KGHSH and CDR2 LQKENI. This CDR3 contains 12 residues. The chain's CDR3 is CASSLTIHEQYF. The CDR3 DNA reads as TGTGCCAGCTCCCTGACAATCCACGAGCAGTACTTC.

The table lists this clonotype with many counts. This chain links TRBV20-1 with TRBJ2-1; D not resolved. Trimming left V 6 bases short and J 8 bases short, with 23 bases between. This CDR3 spans 15 amino acids. The germline gives CDR1 DFQATT, CDR2 SNEGSKA (reference sequence). The CDR3 DNA is TGCAGTGCGCTACCATCTGGACCTGCGAAAGATGAGCAGTTCTTC. Protein: CSALPSGPAKDEQFF.

This clonotype has a handful of counts. The chain links TRBV4-3 to TRBJ2-7; weak D call: TRBD2 (5 bases). The CDR3 spans 14 residues. V dropped 1 base and J dropped 2 bases, with 9 bases sitting between them. Germline CDR1 and CDR2: LGHNA and YSLEER. The DNA of the CDR3 is TGCGCCAGCAGCCAAGGCGGACTTACCTACGAGCAGTACTTC. Its translation is CASSQGGLTYEQYF.

V is TRBV7-8 and J is TRBJ2-7; TRBD2 matches 7 bases. The CDR3 totals 15 residues. V was pared by 5 bases and J by 1 base, with 8 bases of the junction left unmatched. From germline, CDR1 is SGHVS and CDR2 FQNEAQ. DNA for the CDR3: TGTGCCAGCAGCCAACGCGGGGGACCATCCTACGAGCAGTACTTC. This translates into CASSQRGGPSYEQYF.